The 30 T cell receptor beta chains below were found in one sample sequenced in a study of cytomegalovirus exposure and HLA in healthy donors. Primers for the PCR totalled 60 Vbeta and 13 Jbeta. Repertoires were generated with immunoSEQ multiplex PCR, while TCRdb's copy carries only in-frame clones and drops some. The sample has 40,000 to 60,000 clones, and its top ten clones hold approximately 26%. Source material: PBMCs. The receptor set was obtained from a man aged 35-49 years in good health and CMV-seropositive.

The rearrangement joins TRBV10-1 to TRBJ2-1, with a weak D call TRBD1 (6 bases). This CDR3 is 16 amino acids long. CDR1 WNHNN and CDR2 SYGVQD come from the germline V gene (reference sequence). V lost 2 bases and J 2 bases, leaving 13 bases between the germline ends. The CDR3 is CASSEQQGRAYNEQFF. Here the CDR3 DNA reads TGCGCCAGCAGTGAGCAACAGGGTAGGGCCTACAATGAGCAGTTCTTC.

The chain joins TRBV27 to TRBJ1-5, with 7 bases lining up with TRBD1. CDR1 is MNHEY, CDR2 SMNVEV, per germline (reference sequence). Unmatched junction bases numbered 6, after V lost 5 bases and J lost 5 bases. CDR3 length: 14 amino acids. As DNA, the CDR3 is TGTGCCAGCAGTCCCGGGACAGACTATCAGCCCCAGCATTTT. This encodes CASSPGTDYQPQHF.

The chain carries TRBV6-5 and TRBJ1-1; D possibly corresponds to TRBD1 (6 bases). The germline V gene has CDR1 MNHEY and CDR2 SVGAGI. The CDR3 is made up of 13 amino acids. Between the trimmed V and J ends, which lost 7 bases and 3 bases, there was a span of 12 bases. CDR3 sequence reads: CASTPGVHTEAFF. CDR3 nucleotide sequence: TGTGCCAGCACTCCAGGGGTTCACACTGAAGCTTTCTTT.

The J gene is TRBJ2-2, the V gene TRBV7-3; 11 bases are shared with TRBD2. The V segment lost 4 bases and the J segment 1 base; nucleotides outside the gene matches: 2. The CDR3 is made up of 16 amino acids. Germline V gene lookup returns CDR1 SGHTA and CDR2 FQGTGA. CDR3 nucleotides: TGTGCCAGCAGCTCCGGGACTAGCGGGAACACCGGGGAGCTGTTTTTT. It yields the protein CASSSGTSGNTGELFF.

The V gene is TRBV5-1, the J gene TRBJ1-3; 9 bases align to TRBD1. Germline-derived CDR1 and CDR2 are SGHRS and YFSETQ. V was pared by 4 bases and J by 4 bases, with 15 bases of the junction left unmatched. This CDR3 is built from 18 residues. CDR3 nucleotides: TGCGCCAGCAGCCGGGGGACAGGGCCATACTGGGCCGGAAACACCATATATTTT. It specifies CASSRGTGPYWAGNTIYF.

V is TRBV28 and J is TRBJ2-6; D might be TRBD1 (6 bases). This CDR3 is built from 14 residues. The germline V gene has CDR1 MDHEN and CDR2 SYDVKM. Deletions cut 5 bases from V and 1 base from J, with 6 bases between. The CDR3 sequence: CASSTGSGANVLTF. The CDR3, as DNA: TGTGCCAGCAGTACAGGGTCTGGGGCCAACGTCCTGACTTTC.

The V and J genes are TRBV4-1 and TRBJ2-7; D may be TRBD1 (6 bases). With 0 bases removed from V and 4 bases from J, the gap between germline ends came to 10 bases. The CDR3 loop spans 14 amino acids. Per germline, CDR1 MGHRA and CDR2 YSYEKL. CDR3 sequence reads: CASSQDPQGYEQYF. CDR3 nucleotide sequence: TGCGCCAGCAGCCAAGATCCCCAGGGGTACGAGCAGTACTTC.

The rearrangement joins TRBV11-2 to TRBJ1-1, with 8 bases that match TRBD1. The CDR3 has 16 residues. Germline CDR1 SGHAT, CDR2 FQNNGV. J lost 1 base, V lost 4 bases, and 8 bases had no gene match. The chain's CDR3 is CASSSRTGPRNTEAFF. The CDR3 DNA reads as TGTGCCAGCAGCTCAAGGACAGGGCCGAGGAACACTGAAGCTTTCTTT. The entire variable domain, with the rest obtained from reference TRBV11-2 and TRBJ1-1, is as follows: EAGVAQSPRYKIIEKRQSVAFWCNPISGHATLYWYQQILGQGPKLLIQFQNNGVVDDSQLPKDRFSAERLKGVDSTLKIQPAKLEDSAVYLCASSSRTGPRNTEAFFGQGTRLTVV.

The chain has TRBV7-6 and TRBJ1-2; 8 bases line up with TRBD1. The V gene end was trimmed by 5 bases and the J gene end by 4 bases; junction bases not matched to a gene: 6. The CDR3 length is 14 residues. The germline gives CDR1 SGHVS, CDR2 FNYEAQ. The CDR3, as DNA: TGTGCCAGCAGCCCCGGACAGGGCGCCTATGGCTACACCTTC. This gives the protein CASSPGQGAYGYTF. Full variable domain (outside the CDR3, taken from reference TRBV7-6 and TRBJ1-2): GAGVSQSPRYKVTKRGQDVALRCDPISGHVSLYWYRQALGQGPEFLTYFNYEAQQDKSGLPNDRFSAERPEGSISTLTIQRTEQRDSAMYRCASSPGQGAYGYTFGSGTRLTVV.

The CDR3 bases are TGTGCCAGCAGCTTAGTTCGGGGGAACACTGAAGCTTTCTTT. It specifies CASSLVRGNTEAFF. The chain recombines TRBV7-9 with TRBJ1-1; D unresolved. The CDR3 has 14 amino acids. Trimming removed 1 base at V and 1 base at J, with 7 bases between. The germline V gene encodes CDR1 SEHNR and CDR2 FQNEAQ (reference sequence). Together with reference TRBV7-9 and TRBJ1-1, the CDR3 gives the full variable domain: DTGVSQNPRHKITKRGQNVTFRCDPISEHNRLYWYRQTLGQGPEFLTYFQNEAQLEKSRLLSDRFSAERPKGSFSTLEIQRTEQGDSAMYLCASSLVRGNTEAFFGQGTRLTVV.

The chain carries TRBV19 and TRBJ2-1; D might be TRBD1 (5 bases). The V end lost 7 bases, the J end lost 5 bases, and 15 bases lay between the germline ends. The germline gives CDR1 LNHDA, CDR2 SQIVND (reference sequence). The CDR3 extends over 14 amino acids. The CDR3 spells CASTPPDRDNEQFF. The DNA of the CDR3 is TGTGCCAGTACCCCGCCCGACAGAGACAATGAGCAGTTCTTC. Drawing the rest from reference TRBV19 and TRBJ2-1, the complete variable domain is DGGITQSPKYLFRKEGQNVTLSCEQNLNHDAMYWYRQDPGQGLRLIYYSQIVNDFQKGDIAEGYSVSREKKESFPLTVTSAQKNPTAFYLCASTPPDRDNEQFFGPGTRLTVL.

The chain recombines TRBV4-2 with TRBJ2-7, with TRBD2 matching 10 bases. Trimming cost V 5 bases and J 4 bases; bases outside gene matches: 8. CDR3 length: 15 residues. CDR1 LGHNA and CDR2 YNFKEQ come from the germline V gene. CDR3: CASSEVSSGGYEQYF. The CDR3 nucleotides read TGTGCCAGCAGCGAAGTCTCTAGCGGGGGTTACGAGCAGTACTTC.

J is TRBJ2-2 and V is TRBV5-5; weak D call: TRBD2 (6 bases). The CDR3 length is 16 residues. Germline CDR1 and CDR2: SGHKS and YYEKEE (reference sequence). V was shortened by 0 bases and J by 5 bases, with 14 bases between the two germline ends. The chain's CDR3 is CASSLGTGRRTGELFF. As DNA, the CDR3 is TGTGCCAGCAGCTTGGGGACGGGGAGGAGGACCGGGGAGCTGTTTTTT.

The chain is built from TRBV19 and TRBJ2-5; D possibly corresponds to TRBD2 (5 bases). Germline-derived CDR1 and CDR2 are LNHDA and SQIVND (reference sequence). The V end lost 6 bases, the J end lost 7 bases, and 12 bases lay between the germline ends. The CDR3 totals 12 residues. DNA of the CDR3: TGTGCCAGTAGCCCCGGAGAGGGGACCCAGTACTTC. Its translation is CASSPGEGTQYF.

The chain links TRBV6-5 to TRBJ2-7, with D perhaps TRBD2 (5 bases). The germline V gene has CDR1 MNHEY and CDR2 SVGAGI. The CDR3 contains 13 residues. V was clipped by 8 bases and J by 0 bases, with 11 bases between them. Written as DNA, the CDR3 is TGTGCCAGCTGGCGTGGGAGCTCCTACGAGCAGTACTTC. It specifies CASWRGSSYEQYF.

The rearrangement links TRBV7-3 to TRBJ2-1, with D maybe TRBD2 (7 bases). CDR3 length equals 16 residues. Germline loops: CDR1 SGHTA, CDR2 FQGTGA. Trimming removed 8 bases at V and 8 bases at J, with 25 bases between. The CDR3 loop is CASDPGGLARFDEQFF. CDR3 DNA sequence: TGTGCCAGCGATCCCGGGGGGCTAGCTCGTTTTGATGAGCAGTTCTTC.

The chain employs TRBV7-9 and TRBJ2-1, with TRBD1 identical over 9 bases. This CDR3 is 13 amino acids long. With V trimmed by 5 bases and J by 6 bases, 2 bases remained unmatched. Germline lookup yields CDR1 SEHNR and CDR2 FQNEAQ (reference sequence). CDR3: CASSGDRANEQFF. The CDR3 DNA reads as TGTGCCAGCAGCGGGGACAGGGCCAATGAGCAGTTCTTC.

On this clone: A read error may account for a junction end that differs from germline. V and J are TRBV5-1 and TRBJ2-3; a possible D gene is TRBD1 (5 bases). The CDR3 spans 14 residues. Germline CDR1 and CDR2: SGHRS and YFSETQ. CDR3 DNA sequence: TGCGCCAGCACCTTGGGGCGGAACACAGATACGCAGTATTTT. Its translation is CASTLGRNTDTQYF.

As concerns this clone: Distinct nucleotide sequences in the sample also encode this CDR3. The V call is TRBV28, the J call TRBJ1-2; D is unclear. CDR1 MDHEN and CDR2 SYDVKM come from the germline V gene. V lost 3 bases to trimming and J lost 2 bases, with 7 bases between them. The CDR3 spans 13 residues. The CDR3 is CASSLRGNYGYTF. In DNA, the CDR3 is TGTGCCAGCAGTTTGCGGGGAAACTATGGCTACACCTTC.

The chain employs TRBV11-2 and TRBJ2-5; 8 nucleotides align to TRBD2. Germline CDR1 and CDR2: SGHAT and FQNNGV. V was clipped by 4 bases and J by 5 bases; unmatched bases: 3. This CDR3 comprises 13 residues. In DNA form, the CDR3 reads TGTGCCAGCAGCTCCGGGGGGGGCGAGACCCAGTACTTC. It codes for CASSSGGGETQYF.

The gene calls are TRBV9 and TRBJ2-2; 10 positions agree with TRBD2. Germline V CDR1 and CDR2: SGDLS, YYNGEE. After removal of 3 bases from V and 4 bases from J, the junction contained 6 bases not matched to a gene. The CDR3 is 16 amino acids. CDR3 amino acids: CASSAPSGSSTGELFF. The CDR3 DNA reads as TGTGCCAGCAGCGCCCCTAGCGGGAGTTCCACCGGGGAGCTGTTTTTT.

The chain joins TRBV5-6 to TRBJ1-3; D not certain. This CDR3 contains 14 residues. V was trimmed by 3 bases and J by 1 base, leaving 8 bases between them. Germline assignment: CDR1 SGHDT and CDR2 YYEEEE. The DNA for the CDR3 is TGTGCCAGCAGCTGGCCGGGGTCTGGAAACACCATATATTTT. Its translation is CASSWPGSGNTIYF. Filled out from reference TRBV5-6 and TRBJ1-3, the complete variable domain reads DAGVTQSPTHLIKTRGQQVTLRCSPKSGHDTVSWYQQALGQGPQFIFQYYEEEERQRGNFPDRFSGHQFPNYSSELNVNALLLGDSALYLCASSWPGSGNTIYFGEGSWLTVV.

The V call is TRBV7-2, the J call TRBJ1-2, with TRBD1 identical over 7 bases. Germline V gene sequence: CDR1 SGHTA, CDR2 FQGNSA. The trim removed 4 bases at V and 5 bases at J, leaving 10 bases unmatched. There are 15 residues in the CDR3. The CDR3 loop reads CASSSPMDRWYGYTF. The CDR3 DNA reads TGTGCCAGCAGCTCCCCGATGGACAGGTGGTATGGCTACACCTTC.

The rearrangement joins TRBV25-1 to TRBJ1-2, with D uncertain. Germline CDR1 MGHDK, CDR2 SYGVNS. Trimming took off 4 bases at V and 4 bases at J, with 13 bases between the two ends. This CDR3 is built from 14 residues. The CDR3 loop is CASSGVGEVYGYTF. CDR3 in DNA: TGTGCCAGCAGTGGAGTTGGAGAAGTCTATGGCTACACCTTC.

The chain recombines TRBV28 with TRBJ2-7, with TRBD2 matching over 13 bases. The CDR3 consists of 16 residues. CDR1 and CDR2 from the germline V gene are MDHEN and SYDVKM. The trim removed 4 bases at V and 5 bases at J, leaving 8 bases unmatched. The chain's CDR3 is CASSSWTSGSIDEQYF. The CDR3 DNA reads TGTGCCAGCAGTTCCTGGACTAGCGGGAGTATTGACGAGCAGTACTTC.

The chain is built from TRBV9 and TRBJ2-7; the match to TRBD2 covers 9 bases. J was trimmed by 9 bases and V by 0 bases; bases with no gene match: 10. CDR3 length: 15 amino acids. Germline-derived CDR1 and CDR2 are SGDLS and YYNGEE. CDR3 region: CASSVGGGLAGRQYF. CDR3 bases: TGTGCCAGCAGCGTAGGAGGGGGACTAGCTGGCAGGCAGTACTTC.

The rearrangement uses TRBV6-4 and TRBJ2-3; TRBD2 matches 7 bases. J was trimmed by 2 bases and V by 5 bases; bases with no gene match: 1. Germline V gene lookup returns CDR1 MRHNA and CDR2 SNTAGT. CDR3 size: 13 residues. The CDR3 sequence: CASSTSDTDTQYF. DNA for the CDR3: TGTGCCAGCAGTACTAGCGACACAGATACGCAGTATTTT.

This chain joins TRBV2 and TRBJ2-5; 8 positions match TRBD2. The CDR3 length is 13 residues. Germline V gives CDR1 SNHLY, CDR2 FYNNEI. V lost 2 bases and J lost 10; bases outside the gene matches: 6. The CDR3 nucleotides read TGTGCCAGCAGTGAAAACCGGGGGGGGGACCAGTACTTC. This gives the protein CASSENRGGDQYF.

The chain has TRBV30 and TRBJ2-5, with D possibly TRBD2 on 5 matching bases. The end of the DNA is better explained by TRBJ2-7, so the J call may be wrong. The CDR3 spans 14 residues. The germline V gene has CDR1 GTSNPN and CDR2 SVGIG (reference sequence). The CDR3 here is CAWRDGRATYEQYF. CDR3 nucleotide sequence: TGTGCCTGGAGGGACGGGCGGGCAACCTACGAGCAGTACTTC.

The V gene is TRBV7-9, the J gene TRBJ1-1, with 7 bases fitting TRBD1. J lost 1 base, V lost 7 bases, and 9 bases had no gene match. The germline CDR1 and CDR2 sequences are SEHNR and FQNEAQ (reference sequence). The CDR3 loop spans 15 amino acids. The CDR3 coding sequence is TGTGCCAGCACCAGGACAGGACTTGCGAACACTGAAGCTTTCTTT. It is translated as CASTRTGLANTEAFF. The full variable domain, with the rest looked up from reference TRBV7-9 and TRBJ1-1, is DTGVSQNPRHKITKRGQNVTFRCDPISEHNRLYWYRQTLGQGPEFLTYFQNEAQLEKSRLLSDRFSAERPKGSFSTLEIQRTEQGDSAMYLCASTRTGLANTEAFFGQGTRLTVV.